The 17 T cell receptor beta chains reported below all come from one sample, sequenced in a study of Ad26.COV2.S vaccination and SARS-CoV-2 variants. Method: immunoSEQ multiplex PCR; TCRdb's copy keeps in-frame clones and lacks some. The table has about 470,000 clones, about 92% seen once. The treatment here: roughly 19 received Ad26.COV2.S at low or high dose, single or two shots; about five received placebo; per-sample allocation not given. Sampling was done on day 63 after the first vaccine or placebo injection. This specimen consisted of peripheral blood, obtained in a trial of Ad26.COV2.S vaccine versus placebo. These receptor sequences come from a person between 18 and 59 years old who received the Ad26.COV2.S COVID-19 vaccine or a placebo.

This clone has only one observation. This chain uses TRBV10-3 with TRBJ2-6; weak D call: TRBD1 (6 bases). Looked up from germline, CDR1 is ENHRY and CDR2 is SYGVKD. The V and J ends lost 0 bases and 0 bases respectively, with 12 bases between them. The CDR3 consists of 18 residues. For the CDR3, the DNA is TGTGCCATCAGTGAGTCGACAGGCCGAGGCTCTGGGGCCAACGTCCTGACTTTC. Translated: CAISESTGRGSGANVLTF.

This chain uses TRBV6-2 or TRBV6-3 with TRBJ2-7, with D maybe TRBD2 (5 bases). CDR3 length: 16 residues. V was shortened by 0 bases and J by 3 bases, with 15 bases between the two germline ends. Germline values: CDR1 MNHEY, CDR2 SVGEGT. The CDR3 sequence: CASSYSGSRRDYEQYF. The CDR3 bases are TGTGCCAGCAGTTACTCGGGCTCCCGCCGGGACTACGAGCAGTACTTC.

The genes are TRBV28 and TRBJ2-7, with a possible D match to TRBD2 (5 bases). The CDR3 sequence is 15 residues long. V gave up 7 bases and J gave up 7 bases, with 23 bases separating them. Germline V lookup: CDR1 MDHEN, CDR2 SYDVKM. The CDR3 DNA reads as TGTGCCAGCAAGTTTGCGGGCCCAAGGACGGGGGAGCAGTACTTC. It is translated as CASKFAGPRTGEQYF.

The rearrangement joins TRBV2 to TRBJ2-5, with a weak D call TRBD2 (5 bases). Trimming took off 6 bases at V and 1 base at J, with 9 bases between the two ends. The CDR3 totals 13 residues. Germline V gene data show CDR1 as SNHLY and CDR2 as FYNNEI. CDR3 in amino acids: CASRPAGQETQYF. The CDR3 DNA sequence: TGTGCCAGCAGACCGGCGGGCCAAGAGACCCAGTACTTC.

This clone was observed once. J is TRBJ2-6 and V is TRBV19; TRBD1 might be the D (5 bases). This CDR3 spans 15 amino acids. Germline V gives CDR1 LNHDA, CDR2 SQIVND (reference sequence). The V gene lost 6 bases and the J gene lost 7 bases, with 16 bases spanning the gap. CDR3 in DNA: TGTGCCAGTAGATACCAGGGAATGGTCGCCAACGTCCTGACTTTC. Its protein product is CASRYQGMVANVLTF.

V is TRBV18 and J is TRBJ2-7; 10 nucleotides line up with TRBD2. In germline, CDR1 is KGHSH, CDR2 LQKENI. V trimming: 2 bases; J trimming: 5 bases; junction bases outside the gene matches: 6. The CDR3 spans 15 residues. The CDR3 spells CASSPLSGRADEQYF. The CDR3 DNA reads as TGTGCCAGCTCACCATTAAGCGGGAGGGCCGACGAGCAGTACTTC.

The CDR3 region has the DNA TGTGCCAGCAGCTTAGCCCAGACCGGGGAGCTGTTTTTT. This gives the protein CASSLAQTGELFF. This chain links TRBV7-9 with TRBJ2-2; D unclear. The CDR3 sequence is 13 residues long. Deletions cut 0 bases from V and 5 bases from J, with 4 bases between. Germline V gene sequence: CDR1 SEHNR, CDR2 FQNEAQ (reference sequence).

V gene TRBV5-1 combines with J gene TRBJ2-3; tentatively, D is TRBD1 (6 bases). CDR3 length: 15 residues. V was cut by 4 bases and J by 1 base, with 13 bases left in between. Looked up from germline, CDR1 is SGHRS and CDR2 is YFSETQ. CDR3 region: CASSPRDIRTDTQYF. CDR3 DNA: TGCGCCAGCAGCCCCCGGGACATACGCACAGATACGCAGTATTTT. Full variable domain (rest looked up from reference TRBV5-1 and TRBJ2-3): KAGVTQTPRYLIKTRGQQVTLSCSPISGHRSVSWYQQTPGQGLQFLFEYFSETQRNKGNFPGRFSGRQFSNSRSEMNVSTLELGDSALYLCASSPRDIRTDTQYFGPGTRLTVL.

This chain's CDR3 is CASSQSGTSSGELFF. CDR3 nucleotide sequence: TGTGCCAGCAGTCAATCGGGCACCTCCTCTGGGGAGCTGTTTTTT. The chain carries TRBV2 and TRBJ2-2; no definite D call. Trimming cost V 5 bases and J 8 bases, with 18 bases left between them. The CDR3 runs to 15 residues. Germline lookup yields CDR1 SNHLY and CDR2 FYNNEI.

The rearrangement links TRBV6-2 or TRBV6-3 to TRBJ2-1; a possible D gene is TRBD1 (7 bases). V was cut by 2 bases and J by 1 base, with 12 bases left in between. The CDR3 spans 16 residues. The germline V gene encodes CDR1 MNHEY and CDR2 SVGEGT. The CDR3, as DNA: TGTGCCAGCAGTTACCGGGGGACAGCGTCCTACAATGAGCAGTTCTTC. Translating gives CASSYRGTASYNEQFF.

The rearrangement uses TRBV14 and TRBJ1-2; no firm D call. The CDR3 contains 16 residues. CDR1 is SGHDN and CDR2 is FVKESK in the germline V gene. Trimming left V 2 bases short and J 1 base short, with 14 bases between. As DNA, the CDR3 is TGTGCCAGCAGCCAATCTGTTCCGTGGGGTAACTATGGCTACACCTTC. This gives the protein CASSQSVPWGNYGYTF.

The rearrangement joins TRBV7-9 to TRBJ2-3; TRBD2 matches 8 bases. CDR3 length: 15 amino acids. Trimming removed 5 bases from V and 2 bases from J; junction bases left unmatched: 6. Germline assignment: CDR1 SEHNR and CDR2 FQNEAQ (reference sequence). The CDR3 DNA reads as TGTGCCAGCAGCACCAGCGGGAGAGTCACAGATACGCAGTATTTT. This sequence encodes CASSTSGRVTDTQYF.

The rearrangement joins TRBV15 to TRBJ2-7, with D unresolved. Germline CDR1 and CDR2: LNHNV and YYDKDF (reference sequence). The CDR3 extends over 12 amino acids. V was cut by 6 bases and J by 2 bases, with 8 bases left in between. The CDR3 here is CATRGYTYEQYF. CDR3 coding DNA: TGTGCCACCAGAGGGTACACCTACGAGCAGTACTTC.

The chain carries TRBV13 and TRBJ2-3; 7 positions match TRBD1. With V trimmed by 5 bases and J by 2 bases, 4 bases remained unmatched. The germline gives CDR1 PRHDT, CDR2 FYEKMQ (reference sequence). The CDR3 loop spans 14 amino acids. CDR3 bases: TGTGCCAGCAGCCAACAGGGGTACACAGATACGCAGTATTTT. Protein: CASSQQGYTDTQYF.

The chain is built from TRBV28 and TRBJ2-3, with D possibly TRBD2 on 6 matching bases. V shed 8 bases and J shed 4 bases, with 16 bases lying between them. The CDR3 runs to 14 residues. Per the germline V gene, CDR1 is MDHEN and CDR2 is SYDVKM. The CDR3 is CASSRRDLSDTQYF. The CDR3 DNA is TGTGCCAGCTCTCGGCGGGATCTATCAGATACGCAGTATTTT.

The CDR3 bases are TGTGCCAGTAGTATCCCCCGCTCCTACGAGCAGTACTTC. The encoded protein is CASSIPRSYEQYF. The chain carries TRBV19 and TRBJ2-7; D gene unclear. The germline V gene has CDR1 LNHDA and CDR2 SQIVND (reference sequence). CDR3 size: 13 residues. The germline V and J ends were trimmed by 3 bases and 0 bases, with 6 bases remaining between them.

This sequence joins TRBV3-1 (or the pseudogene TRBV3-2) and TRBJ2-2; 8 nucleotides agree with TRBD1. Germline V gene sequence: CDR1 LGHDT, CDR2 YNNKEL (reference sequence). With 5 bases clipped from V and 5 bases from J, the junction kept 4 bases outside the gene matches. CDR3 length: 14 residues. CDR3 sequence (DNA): TGTGCCAGCAGCTTAAGGACAGGGACCGGGGAGCTGTTTTTT. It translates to CASSLRTGTGELFF.